This record concerns one T cell receptor beta chain sequence. These data belong to a study of blood T cell repertoires in COVID-19. The protocol was immunoSEQ multiplex PCR, while the TCRdb copy is restricted to in-frame clones and leaves out a portion. The sample shows under 300,000 clones, roughly 85% of them seen only once. The V gene's germline CDR1 is SGHKS and CDR2 YYEKEE (reference sequence). The CDR3 spans 13 residues. V gave up 2 bases and J gave up 4 bases, with 9 bases separating them. J is TRBJ1-1 and V is TRBV5-5, with D possibly being TRBD1 (5 bases). The sequence was obtained from a woman younger than 45 with active or convalescent COVID-19. Sequencing was performed on peripheral blood. The CDR3 protein is CASSLLGATEAFF. The CDR3 bases are TGTGCCAGCAGCTTATTAGGGGCCACTGAAGCTTTCTTT.